This TCR beta chain came from a study of CD8 T cells in Susac syndrome. As concerns this clonotype: Its target is not known.

Sequencing of TCR beta was carried out in blood CD8+ and CD4+ T cells. Negative isolation yielded CD8+ and CD4+ T cells; FACS enriched TEMRA cells. With random hexamers, reverse transcription was performed on about 0.45 to 1 ug of RNA. Multiplex immunoSEQ PCR targeted 54 Vbeta and 13 Jbeta TCR beta segments. A single record per CDR3 protein comes from TCRdb applying MiXCR to the immunoSEQ multiplex PCR reads. The sample consists of 150,000 to 200,000 distinct CDR3 sequences, approximately 93% of them appearing once. Study-level points and caveats: A relatively small number of individuals underwent TCR sequencing and HLA analysis.

Sequenced material: CD4+ T cells from PBMCs. This receptor was taken from a human donor in good health.

CDR3 in DNA: TGTGCCTGGAGCACGGATGCACTCTCTGGGGCCAACGTCCTGACTTTC. This translates into CAWSTDALSGANVLTF. V usage is TRBV30 and J usage is TRBJ2-6; D is unclear. The CDR3 length is 16 residues. CDR1 and CDR2 from the germline V gene are GTSNPN and SVGIG (reference sequence). V gave up 3 bases and J gave up 0 bases, with 12 bases separating them.